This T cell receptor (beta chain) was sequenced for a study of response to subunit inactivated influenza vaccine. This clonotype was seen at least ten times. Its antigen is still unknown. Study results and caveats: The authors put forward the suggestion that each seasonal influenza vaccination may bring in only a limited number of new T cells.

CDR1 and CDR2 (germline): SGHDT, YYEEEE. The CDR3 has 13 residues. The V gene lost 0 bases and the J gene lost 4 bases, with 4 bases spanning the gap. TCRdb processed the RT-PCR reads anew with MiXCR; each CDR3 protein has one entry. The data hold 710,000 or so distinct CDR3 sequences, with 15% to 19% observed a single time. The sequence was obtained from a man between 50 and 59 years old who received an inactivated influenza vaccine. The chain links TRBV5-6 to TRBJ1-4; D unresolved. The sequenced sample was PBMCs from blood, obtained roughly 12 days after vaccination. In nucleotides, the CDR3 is TGTGCCAGCAGCTTGGGCTTTAATGAAAAACTGTTTTTT. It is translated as CASSLGFNEKLFF.